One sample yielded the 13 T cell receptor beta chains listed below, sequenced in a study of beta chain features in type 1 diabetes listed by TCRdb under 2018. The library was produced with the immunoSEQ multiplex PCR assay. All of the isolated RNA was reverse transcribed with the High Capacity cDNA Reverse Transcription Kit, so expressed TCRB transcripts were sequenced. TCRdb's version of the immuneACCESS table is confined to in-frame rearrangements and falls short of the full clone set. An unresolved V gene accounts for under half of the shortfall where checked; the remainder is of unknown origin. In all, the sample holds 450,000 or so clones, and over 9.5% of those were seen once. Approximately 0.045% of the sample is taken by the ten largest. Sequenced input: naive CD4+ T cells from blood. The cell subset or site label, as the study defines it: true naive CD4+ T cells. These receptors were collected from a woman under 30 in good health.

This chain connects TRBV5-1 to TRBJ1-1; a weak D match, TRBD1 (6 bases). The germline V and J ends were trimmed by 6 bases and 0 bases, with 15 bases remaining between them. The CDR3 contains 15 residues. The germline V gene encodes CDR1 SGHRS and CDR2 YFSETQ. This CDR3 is CASTVDSLMNTEAFF. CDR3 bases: TGCGCCAGCACCGTGGACAGCTTGATGAACACTGAAGCTTTCTTT.

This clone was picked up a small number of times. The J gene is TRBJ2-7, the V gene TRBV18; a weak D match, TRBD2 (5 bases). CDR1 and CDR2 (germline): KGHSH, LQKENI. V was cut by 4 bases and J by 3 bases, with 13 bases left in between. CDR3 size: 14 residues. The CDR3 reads CASSQGPRGYEQYV. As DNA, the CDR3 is TGTGCCAGCTCACAAGGACCCCGGGGCTACGAGCAGTACGTC.

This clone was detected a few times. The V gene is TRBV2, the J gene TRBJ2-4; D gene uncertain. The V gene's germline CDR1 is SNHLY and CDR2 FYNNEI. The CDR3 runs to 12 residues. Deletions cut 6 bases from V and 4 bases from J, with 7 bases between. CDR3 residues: CASRETKNIQYF. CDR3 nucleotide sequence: TGTGCCAGCAGAGAGACTAAAAACATTCAGTACTTC.

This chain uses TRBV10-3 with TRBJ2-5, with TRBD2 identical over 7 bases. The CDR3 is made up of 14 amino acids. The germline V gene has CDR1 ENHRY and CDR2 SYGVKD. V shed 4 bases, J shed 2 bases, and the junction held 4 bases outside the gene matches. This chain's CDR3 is CAISVQGGQETQYF. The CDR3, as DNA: TGTGCCATCAGTGTCCAGGGAGGGCAAGAGACCCAGTACTTC.

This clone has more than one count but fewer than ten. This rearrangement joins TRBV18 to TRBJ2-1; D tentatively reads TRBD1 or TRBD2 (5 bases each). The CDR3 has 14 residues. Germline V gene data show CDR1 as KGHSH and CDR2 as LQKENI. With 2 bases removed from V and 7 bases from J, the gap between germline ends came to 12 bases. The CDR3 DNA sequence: TGTGCCAGCTCACCATTGGGGGTTCAAAATGAGCAGTTCTTC. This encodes CASSPLGVQNEQFF.

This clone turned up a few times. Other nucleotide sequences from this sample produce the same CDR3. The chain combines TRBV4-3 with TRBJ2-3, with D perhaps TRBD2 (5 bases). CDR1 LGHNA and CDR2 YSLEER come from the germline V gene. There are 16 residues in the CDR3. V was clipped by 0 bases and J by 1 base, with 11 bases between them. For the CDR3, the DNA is TGCGCCAGCAGCCAAGAATTACGGGGTGGCACAGATACGCAGTATTTT. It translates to CASSQELRGGTDTQYF.

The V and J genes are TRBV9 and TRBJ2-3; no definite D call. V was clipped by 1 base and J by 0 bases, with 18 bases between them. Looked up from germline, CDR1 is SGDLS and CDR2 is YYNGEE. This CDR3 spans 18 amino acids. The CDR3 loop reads CASSVTPSLGWSTDTQYF. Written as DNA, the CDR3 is TGTGCCAGCAGCGTAACTCCCTCCCTAGGGTGGAGCACAGATACGCAGTATTTT.

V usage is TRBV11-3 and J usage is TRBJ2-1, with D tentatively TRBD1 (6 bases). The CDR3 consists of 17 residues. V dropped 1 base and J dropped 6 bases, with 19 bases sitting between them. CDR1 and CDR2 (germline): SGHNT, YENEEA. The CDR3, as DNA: TGTGCCAGCAGCTTAGCGATCTGGGGGCAAAAGGGCAATGAGCAGTTCTTC. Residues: CASSLAIWGQKGNEQFF. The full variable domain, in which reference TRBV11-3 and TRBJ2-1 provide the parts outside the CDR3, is EAGVVQSPRYKIIEKKQPVAFWCNPISGHNTLYWYLQNLGQGPELLIRYENEEAVDDSQLPKDRFSAERLKGVDSTLKIQPAELGDSAVYLCASSLAIWGQKGNEQFFGPGTRLTVL.

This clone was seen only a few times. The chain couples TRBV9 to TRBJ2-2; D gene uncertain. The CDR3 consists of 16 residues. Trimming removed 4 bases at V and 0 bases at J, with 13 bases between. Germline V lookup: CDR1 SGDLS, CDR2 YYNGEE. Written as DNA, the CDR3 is TGTGCCAGCAGCCCGGGTCGTGGGCCGAACACCGGGGAGCTGTTTTTT. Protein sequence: CASSPGRGPNTGELFF. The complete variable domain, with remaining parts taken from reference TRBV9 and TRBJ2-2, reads DSGVTQTPKHLITATGQRVTLRCSPRSGDLSVYWYQQSLDQGLQFLIQYYNGEERAKGNILERFSAQQFPDLHSELNLSSLELGDSALYFCASSPGRGPNTGELFFGEGSRLTVL.

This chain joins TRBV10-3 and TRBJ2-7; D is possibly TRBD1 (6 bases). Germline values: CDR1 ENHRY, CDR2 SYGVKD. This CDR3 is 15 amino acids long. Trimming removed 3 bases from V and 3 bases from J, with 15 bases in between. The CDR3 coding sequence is TGTGCCATCAGTGACGGTCGTGGGGACAACTACGAGCAGTACGTC. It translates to CAISDGRGDNYEQYV.

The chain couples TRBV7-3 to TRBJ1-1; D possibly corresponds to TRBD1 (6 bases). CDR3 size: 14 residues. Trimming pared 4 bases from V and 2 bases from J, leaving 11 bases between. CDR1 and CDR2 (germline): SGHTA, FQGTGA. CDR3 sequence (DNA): TGTGCCAGCAGCTATCTAGGGGGAAACACTGAAGCTTTCTTT. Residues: CASSYLGGNTEAFF.

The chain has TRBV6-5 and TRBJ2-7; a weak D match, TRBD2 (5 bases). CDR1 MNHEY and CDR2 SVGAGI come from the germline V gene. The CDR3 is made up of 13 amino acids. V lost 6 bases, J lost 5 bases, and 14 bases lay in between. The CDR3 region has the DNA TGTGCCAGCAGCTCCTCGCGGGCCCACGAGCAGTACTTC. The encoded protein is CASSSSRAHEQYF.

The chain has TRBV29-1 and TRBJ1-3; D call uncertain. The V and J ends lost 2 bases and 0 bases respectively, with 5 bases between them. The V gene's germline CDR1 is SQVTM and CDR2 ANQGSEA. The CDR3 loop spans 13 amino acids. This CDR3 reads CSVEWSSGNTIYF. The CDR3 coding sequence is TGCAGCGTTGAATGGAGCTCTGGAAACACCATATATTTT. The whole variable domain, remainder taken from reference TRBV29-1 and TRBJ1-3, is SAVISQKPSRDICQRGTSLTIQCQVDSQVTMMFWYRQQPGQSLTLIATANQGSEATYESGFVIDKFPISRPNLTFSTLTVSNMSPEDSSIYLCSVEWSSGNTIYFGEGSWLTVV.